This entry lists 8 T cell receptor beta chains sequenced from one sample in a study of shared clonotypes between healthy human individuals (dated by TCRdb to 2018 to 2021). The library was made by the immunoSEQ multiplex PCR assay. TCRdb mirrors the immuneACCESS table, restricted to in-frame sequences. Some clones are absent from its copies; in checked studies, under half trace to an unresolved V gene, and the reason for the others is unknown. This sample has roughly 2,000,000 clones in its table, and about 95% of those were observed once. Roughly 1% of the sample is held by the ten biggest clonotypes. CD8 naive samples were CD45RO-negative cells positively selected for CCR7, giving a CD45RA+CCR7+ population that excluded TemRA cells. Source material: naive CD8+ T cells sorted from blood. The meaning of the sample's cell subset or site label: CD45RA+CCR7+. The receptors derive from a man younger than 35 in good health.

Turning to this clone: Other DNA sequences in the same sample also yield this CDR3. The chain combines TRBV9 with TRBJ2-3, with D possibly being TRBD2 (6 bases). Germline V gene sequence: CDR1 SGDLS, CDR2 YYNGEE. This CDR3 comprises 15 residues. Trimming left V 0 bases short and J 3 bases short, with 11 bases between. Written as DNA, the CDR3 is TGTGCCAGCAGCGTAGTCGGGAGTGGGACAGATACGCAGTATTTT. It encodes CASSVVGSGTDTQYF.

V usage is TRBV7-9 and J usage is TRBJ1-1; a possible D gene is TRBD1 (5 bases). The CDR3 extends over 14 amino acids. In germline, CDR1 is SEHNR, CDR2 FQNEAQ (reference sequence). V was clipped by 5 bases and J by 8 bases, with 18 bases between them. CDR3 amino acids: CASSPRTGPMEAFF. CDR3 coding DNA: TGTGCCAGCAGCCCGAGGACGGGGCCCATGGAAGCTTTCTTT.

The chain uses TRBV7-9 and TRBJ1-1; D gene unclear. The germline V gene encodes CDR1 SEHNR and CDR2 FQNEAQ (reference sequence). This CDR3 region has 14 residues. V shed 7 bases and J shed 4 bases, with 16 bases lying between them. CDR3 sequence (DNA): TGTGCCAGCATCCCACCTCTTGAAGGCACTGAAGCTTTCTTT. Its protein is CASIPPLEGTEAFF.

The chain has TRBV5-6 and TRBJ2-1; D not resolved. The V and J ends lost 0 bases and 0 bases respectively, with 13 bases between them. Germline loops: CDR1 SGHDT, CDR2 YYEEEE. The length of the CDR3 is 17 residues. The CDR3: CASSLAPGWSSYNEQFF. The DNA of the CDR3 is TGTGCCAGCAGCTTGGCCCCGGGCTGGAGCTCCTACAATGAGCAGTTCTTC.

About this clone: Within the sample, other DNA sequences also encode this same CDR3. The CDR3 sequence is CASSGGISYEQYF. Here the CDR3 DNA reads TGCGCCTCCAGTGGGGGGATCTCGTACGAGCAGTACTTC. This chain links TRBV5-1 with TRBJ2-7; D possibly corresponds to TRBD2 (6 bases). This CDR3 is 13 amino acids long. Germline lookup yields CDR1 SGHRS and CDR2 YFSETQ. The V end was cut by 10 bases, the J end by 4 bases, with 18 bases between.

The genes are TRBV25-1 and TRBJ1-1; possibly TRBD1 for D (6 bases). Germline CDR1 reads MGHDK; CDR2 reads SYGVNS. This CDR3 is built from 16 residues. Trimming stripped 1 base from V and 7 bases from J, with 19 bases between. DNA for the CDR3: TGTGCCAGCAGTGAATGGGGTTTGGACAGATCAAGTGAAGCTTTCTTT. It encodes CASSEWGLDRSSEAFF.

This rearrangement joins TRBV13 to TRBJ2-6; 12 nucleotides agree with TRBD1. J gave up 2 bases and V 4 bases, and 15 bases lay outside the gene matches. The CDR3 sequence is 21 residues long. Germline lookup yields CDR1 PRHDT and CDR2 FYEKMQ (reference sequence). The CDR3 DNA follows: TGTGCCAGCAGCTCTAGATCCTGGCAGGGACAGGGGGCCCCTGGGGCCAACGTCCTGACTTTC. Protein: CASSSRSWQGQGAPGANVLTF.

This chain links TRBV7-2 with TRBJ1-1; 7 bases match TRBD1. Trimming removed 4 bases from V and 5 bases from J; junction bases left unmatched: 7. Germline CDR1 and CDR2: SGHTA and FQGNSA. This CDR3 region has 14 residues. The CDR3 DNA follows: TGTGCCAGCAGCTCAAGACAGGGTCGGACTGAAGCTTTCTTT. This codes for CASSSRQGRTEAFF. The full variable domain, with the rest looked up from reference TRBV7-2 and TRBJ1-1, is GAGVSQSPSNKVTEKGKDVELRCDPISGHTALYWYRQSLGQGLEFLIYFQGNSAPDKSGLPSDRFSAERTGGSVSTLTIQRTQQEDSAVYLCASSSRQGRTEAFFGQGTRLTVV.